Listed below are T cell receptor beta chains from one sample, sequenced in a study of cytomegalovirus exposure and HLA in healthy donors. Data came from immunoSEQ multiplex PCR; TCRdb stores just in-frame clones and leaves some out. The table lists about 130,000 clones, approximately 77% of them singletons. Sequenced material: PBMCs. These receptors originate from a man between 25 and 39 years old in good health and CMV-seronegative. Each CDR3 is given with its conserved first and last residue. Fields, in order: clone size, D gene, CDR3 length, V gene, J gene, CDR3 protein, CDR3 DNA. D genes are given only for firm matches. Not every row has a clone size; where given, it reads once, few, many or a size class.

clone size: NA
D gene: NA
CDR3 length: 14
V gene: TRBV9
J gene: TRBJ2-1
CDR3 protein: CASSVPGSPNEQFF
CDR3 DNA: TGTGCCAGCAGCGTACCCGGGAGCCCCAATGAGCAGTTCTTC

clone size: NA
D gene: TRBD1
CDR3 length: 16
V gene: TRBV5-1
J gene: TRBJ1-1
CDR3 protein: CASSRGQGTMNTEAFF
CDR3 DNA: TGCGCCAGCAGCAGAGGACAGGGGACAATGAACACTGAAGCTTTCTTT

clone size: NA
D gene: NA
CDR3 length: 15
V gene: TRBV7-6
J gene: TRBJ2-7
CDR3 protein: CASSFAGTSTYEQYF
CDR3 DNA: TGTGCCAGCAGCTTCGCCGGGACTTCTACCTACGAGCAGTACTTC

clone size: NA
D gene: NA
CDR3 length: 14
V gene: TRBV28
J gene: TRBJ2-7
CDR3 protein: CASSSVDSSYEQYF
CDR3 DNA: TGTGCCAGCAGCTCGGTGGACAGCTCCTACGAGCAGTACTTC

clone size: NA
D gene: NA
CDR3 length: 14
V gene: TRBV18
J gene: TRBJ1-1
CDR3 protein: CASSVRGEETEAFF
CDR3 DNA: TGTGCCAGCAGTGTCAGGGGAGAAGAAACTGAAGCTTTCTTT

clone size: NA
D gene: NA
CDR3 length: 15
V gene: TRBV6-1
J gene: TRBJ2-1
CDR3 protein: CASSEIGGHYNEQFF
CDR3 DNA: TGTGCCAGCAGTGAAATTGGCGGACATTACAATGAGCAGTTCTTC

clone size: NA
D gene: TRBD1
CDR3 length: 15
V gene: TRBV30
J gene: TRBJ2-7
CDR3 protein: CAWSPGQGSAYEQYF
CDR3 DNA: TGTGCCTGGAGCCCGGGACAGGGCTCTGCCTACGAGCAGTACTTC

clone size: NA
D gene: TRBD1
CDR3 length: 16
V gene: TRBV11-2
J gene: TRBJ2-5
CDR3 protein: CASSPGTGNPQETQYF
CDR3 DNA: TGTGCCAGCAGCCCCGGGACAGGTAATCCGCAAGAGACCCAGTACTTC

clone size: NA
D gene: TRBD2
CDR3 length: 13
V gene: TRBV28
J gene: TRBJ2-5
CDR3 protein: CASTRTSWETQYF
CDR3 DNA: TGTGCCAGCACCCGGACTAGCTGGGAGACCCAGTACTTC

clone size: NA
D gene: NA
CDR3 length: 13
V gene: TRBV7-9
J gene: TRBJ2-3
CDR3 protein: CASSFGPTDTQYF
CDR3 DNA: TGTGCCAGCAGCTTTGGGCCCACAGATACGCAGTATTTT

clone size: NA
D gene: NA
CDR3 length: 14
V gene: TRBV5-1
J gene: TRBJ2-5
CDR3 protein: CASSSRQAQETQYF
CDR3 DNA: TGCGCCAGCAGCTCTCGACAGGCCCAAGAGACCCAGTACTTC

clone size: few
D gene: TRBD1
CDR3 length: 15
V gene: TRBV28
J gene: TRBJ1-5
CDR3 protein: CASRTQGAGNQPQHF
CDR3 DNA: TGTGCCAGCAGGACACAGGGGGCCGGCAATCAGCCCCAGCATTTT

clone size: NA
D gene: TRBD2
CDR3 length: 14
V gene: TRBV9
J gene: TRBJ2-5
CDR3 protein: CASSRLAGQETQYF
CDR3 DNA: TGTGCCAGCTCCCGACTAGCGGGACAAGAGACCCAGTACTTC

clone size: few
D gene: TRBD1
CDR3 length: 15
V gene: TRBV10-3
J gene: TRBJ2-3
CDR3 protein: CAISVGTGTTDTQYF
CDR3 DNA: TGTGCCATCAGTGTCGGGACAGGGACCACAGATACGCAGTATTTT

clone size: NA
D gene: TRBD2
CDR3 length: 15
V gene: TRBV19
J gene: TRBJ2-3
CDR3 protein: CASSPGTSVLDTQYF
CDR3 DNA: TGTGCCAGTAGTCCCGGGACTAGCGTCCTGGATACGCAGTATTTT

clone size: NA
D gene: TRBD2
CDR3 length: 15
V gene: TRBV4-1
J gene: TRBJ2-7
CDR3 protein: CASSQEPGLADEQYF
CDR3 DNA: TGCGCCAGCAGCCAAGAACCGGGACTAGCGGACGAGCAGTACTTC

clone size: NA
D gene: TRBD1
CDR3 length: 15
V gene: TRBV19
J gene: TRBJ2-7
CDR3 protein: CASSIPLGQGYEQYF
CDR3 DNA: TGTGCCAGTAGTATCCCCCTGGGACAGGGGTACGAGCAGTACTTC

clone size: NA
D gene: TRBD1
CDR3 length: 13
V gene: TRBV11-2
J gene: TRBJ2-7
CDR3 protein: CASSSTGAYEQYF
CDR3 DNA: TGTGCCAGCAGTTCGACAGGGGCCTACGAGCAGTACTTC

clone size: NA
D gene: TRBD2
CDR3 length: 17
V gene: TRBV11-2
J gene: TRBJ2-5
CDR3 protein: CASSLKAHLAGEETQYF
CDR3 DNA: TGTGCCAGCAGCTTAAAGGCCCATCTAGCGGGCGAAGAGACCCAGTACTTC

clone size: NA
D gene: NA
CDR3 length: 15
V gene: TRBV2
J gene: TRBJ1-4
CDR3 protein: CATTEGGQKNEKLFF
CDR3 DNA: TGTGCCACCACGGAAGGCGGACAGAAAAATGAAAAACTGTTTTTT

clone size: once
D gene: NA
CDR3 length: 15
V gene: TRBV7-3
J gene: TRBJ2-1
CDR3 protein: CASSLSGTNPNEQFF
CDR3 DNA: TGTGCCAGCAGCTTAAGCGGGACCAACCCCAATGAGCAGTTCTTC

clone size: NA
D gene: NA
CDR3 length: 12
V gene: TRBV6-6
J gene: TRBJ1-5
CDR3 protein: CASCGSAQPQHF
CDR3 DNA: TGTGCCAGCTGCGGTTCGGCTCAGCCCCAGCATTTT

clone size: NA
D gene: TRBD1
CDR3 length: 13
V gene: TRBV2
J gene: TRBJ2-3
CDR3 protein: CASSERPGQGACF
CDR3 DNA: TGTGCCAGCAGCGAACGACCGGGACAGGGGGCTTGTTTT

clone size: NA
D gene: TRBD2
CDR3 length: 16
V gene: TRBV4-2
J gene: TRBJ2-1
CDR3 protein: CASSQDGTSAYNEQFF
CDR3 DNA: TGTGCCAGCAGCCAAGATGGGACTAGCGCCTACAATGAGCAGTTCTTC

clone size: NA
D gene: TRBD2
CDR3 length: 15
V gene: TRBV7-8
J gene: TRBJ2-1
CDR3 protein: CASSISGGAGSEQFF
CDR3 DNA: TGTGCCAGCAGCATTAGCGGGGGGGCGGGGAGTGAGCAGTTCTTC

clone size: NA
D gene: TRBD1
CDR3 length: 13
V gene: TRBV7-3
J gene: TRBJ1-5
CDR3 protein: CASSSGTGQPQHF
CDR3 DNA: TGTGCCAGCAGCTCAGGGACAGGGCAGCCCCAGCATTTT

clone size: few
D gene: NA
CDR3 length: 14
V gene: TRBV7-9
J gene: TRBJ1-4
CDR3 protein: CASSPNPSVEKLFF
CDR3 DNA: TGTGCCAGCAGCCCTAACCCGTCGGTTGAAAAACTGTTTTTT

clone size: NA
D gene: TRBD2
CDR3 length: 16
V gene: TRBV7-8
J gene: TRBJ2-1
CDR3 protein: CASSFYGPSGSYEQFF
CDR3 DNA: TGTGCCAGCAGCTTCTACGGGCCTAGCGGGAGTTATGAGCAGTTCTTC

clone size: NA
D gene: NA
CDR3 length: 15
V gene: TRBV10-2
J gene: TRBJ2-3
CDR3 protein: CASSESRTETDTQYF
CDR3 DNA: TGCGCCAGCAGTGAGTCCCGGACAGAAACAGATACGCAGTATTTT

clone size: NA
D gene: NA
CDR3 length: 15
V gene: TRBV5-1
J gene: TRBJ1-1
CDR3 protein: CASSLTNPGATEAFF
CDR3 DNA: TGCGCCAGCAGCCTCACTAACCCAGGGGCCACTGAAGCTTTCTTT

clone size: NA
D gene: NA
CDR3 length: 15
V gene: TRBV7-3
J gene: TRBJ2-3
CDR3 protein: CASSLNPPGTDTQYF
CDR3 DNA: TGTGCCAGCAGCTTAAACCCCCCAGGCACAGATACGCAGTATTTT

clone size: NA
D gene: TRBD2
CDR3 length: 12
V gene: TRBV2
J gene: TRBJ2-1
CDR3 protein: CASGGRDNEQFF
CDR3 DNA: TGTGCCAGCGGGGGGAGGGACAATGAGCAGTTCTTC

clone size: NA
D gene: NA
CDR3 length: 15
V gene: TRBV27
J gene: TRBJ2-6
CDR3 protein: CASSLMGAGANVLTF
CDR3 DNA: TGTGCCAGCAGTTTAATGGGGGCCGGGGCCAACGTCCTGACTTTC

clone size: NA
D gene: TRBD2
CDR3 length: 16
V gene: TRBV5-1
J gene: TRBJ2-3
CDR3 protein: CASSVGLARETDTQYF
CDR3 DNA: TGCGCCAGCAGCGTCGGACTAGCCCGGGAGACAGATACGCAGTATTTT

clone size: NA
D gene: NA
CDR3 length: 16
V gene: TRBV5-1
J gene: TRBJ2-7
CDR3 protein: CASSPGVHARTYEQYF
CDR3 DNA: TGCGCCAGCAGCCCGGGGGTTCACGCACGAACCTACGAGCAGTACTTC

clone size: NA
D gene: NA
CDR3 length: 10
V gene: TRBV30
J gene: TRBJ2-1
CDR3 protein: CAWSVLEQFF
CDR3 DNA: TGTGCCTGGAGTGTACTAGAGCAGTTCTTC